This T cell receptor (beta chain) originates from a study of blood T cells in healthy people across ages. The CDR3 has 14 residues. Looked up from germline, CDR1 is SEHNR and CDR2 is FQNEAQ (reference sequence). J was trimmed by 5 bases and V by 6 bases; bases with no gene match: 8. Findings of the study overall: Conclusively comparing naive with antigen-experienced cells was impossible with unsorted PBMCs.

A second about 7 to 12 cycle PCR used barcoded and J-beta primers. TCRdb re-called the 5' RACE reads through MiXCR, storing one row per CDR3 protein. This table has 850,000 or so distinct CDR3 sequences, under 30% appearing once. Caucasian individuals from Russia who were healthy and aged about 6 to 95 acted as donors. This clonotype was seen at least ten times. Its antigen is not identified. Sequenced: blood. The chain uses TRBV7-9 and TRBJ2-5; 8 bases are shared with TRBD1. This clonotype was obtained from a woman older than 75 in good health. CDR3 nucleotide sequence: TGTGCCAGCAGGAGGGGGACAGGCGGGGAGACCCAGTACTTC. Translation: CASRRGTGGETQYF.